Listed here are 8 T cell receptor beta chains from one sample, sequenced in a study of cytomegalovirus exposure and HLA in healthy donors. TCRdb's table, derived via immunoSEQ multiplex PCR, lists solely in-frame clones and lacks some. The profile covers 150,000 to 200,000 clones, with about 81% appearing a single time and less than 1.5% taken by the ten largest. Sequencing was performed on PBMCs. Receptor source: a woman aged 25-40 years in good health and CMV-seronegative.

The CDR3 nucleotides read TGCGCCAGCAGCCAAGATGGTGGGGAGGGGGGTATTCAGTACTTC. Protein: CASSQDGGEGGIQYF. The genes are TRBV4-1 and TRBJ2-4, with D perhaps TRBD2 (7 bases). V gave up 0 bases and J gave up 10 bases, with 16 bases separating them. Germline-derived CDR1 and CDR2 are MGHRA and YSYEKL. CDR3 length equals 15 residues.

This chain links TRBV30 with TRBJ1-1, with no clear D. From germline, CDR1 is GTSNPN and CDR2 SVGIG (reference sequence). The V and J ends lost 0 bases and 3 bases respectively, with 8 bases between them. The CDR3 has 13 residues. The CDR3 protein is CAWSVRQDTEAFF. DNA of the CDR3: TGTGCCTGGAGTGTACGGCAGGACACTGAAGCTTTCTTT.

The rearrangement links TRBV19 to TRBJ2-7, with TRBD1 as a possible D gene (5 bases). Germline V gives CDR1 LNHDA, CDR2 SQIVND (reference sequence). The CDR3 extends over 15 amino acids. Trimming took off 5 bases at V and 2 bases at J, with 16 bases between the two ends. Here the CDR3 reads CASSWGQAKPYEQYF. CDR3 nucleotide sequence: TGTGCCAGTAGTTGGGGCCAGGCGAAGCCCTACGAGCAGTACTTC.

The gene calls are TRBV5-6 and TRBJ2-6; TRBD1 might be the D (6 bases). The CDR3 covers 15 residues. Deletions cut 2 bases from V and 1 base from J, with 7 bases between. CDR1 and CDR2 from the germline V gene are SGHDT and YYEEEE. The CDR3 loop reads CASSFGTSGANVLTF. CDR3 DNA: TGTGCCAGCAGCTTCGGGACATCTGGGGCCAACGTCCTGACTTTC.

The V and J genes are TRBV11-2 and TRBJ2-3, with D maybe TRBD1 (6 bases). Germline lookup yields CDR1 SGHAT and CDR2 FQNNGV. The germline V and J ends were trimmed by 6 bases and 2 bases, with 18 bases remaining between them. This CDR3 comprises 16 residues. CDR3 protein: CASSSTPGHITDTQYF. The CDR3 nucleotides read TGTGCCAGCAGTTCTACCCCGGGACACATCACAGATACGCAGTATTTT.

The V and J genes are TRBV11-2 and TRBJ2-7; D remains ambiguous. Deletions cut 0 bases from V and 0 bases from J, with 12 bases between. This CDR3 comprises 16 residues. The germline V gene encodes CDR1 SGHAT and CDR2 FQNNGV. This chain's CDR3 is CASSLDPLRSSYEQYF. Written as DNA, the CDR3 is TGTGCCAGCAGCTTAGACCCGTTGAGGTCCTCCTACGAGCAGTACTTC. The full variable domain, its missing parts supplied by reference TRBV11-2 and TRBJ2-7, is EAGVAQSPRYKIIEKRQSVAFWCNPISGHATLYWYQQILGQGPKLLIQFQNNGVVDDSQLPKDRFSAERLKGVDSTLKIQPAKLEDSAVYLCASSLDPLRSSYEQYFGPGTRLTVT.

This clone has just one count. The V and J genes are TRBV6-5 and TRBJ2-1, with 9 positions matching TRBD2. J gave up 6 bases and V 10 bases, and 7 bases lay outside the gene matches. This CDR3 contains 13 residues. The V gene's germline CDR1 is MNHEY and CDR2 SVGAGI. CDR3 in amino acids: CATHSGSSNEQFF. The DNA for the CDR3 is TGTGCCACCCATAGCGGGAGTAGCAATGAGCAGTTCTTC.

The rearrangement joins TRBV7-3 to TRBJ1-1; 7 nucleotides agree with TRBD1. Losses at the gene ends were 0 bases for V and 2 bases for J; bases not matched to a gene: 0. The CDR3 totals 14 residues. Germline V gene sequence: CDR1 SGHTA, CDR2 FQGTGA. The CDR3 loop reads CASSLTGGNTEAFF. The CDR3 DNA follows: TGTGCCAGCAGCTTAACAGGGGGCAACACTGAAGCTTTCTTT.